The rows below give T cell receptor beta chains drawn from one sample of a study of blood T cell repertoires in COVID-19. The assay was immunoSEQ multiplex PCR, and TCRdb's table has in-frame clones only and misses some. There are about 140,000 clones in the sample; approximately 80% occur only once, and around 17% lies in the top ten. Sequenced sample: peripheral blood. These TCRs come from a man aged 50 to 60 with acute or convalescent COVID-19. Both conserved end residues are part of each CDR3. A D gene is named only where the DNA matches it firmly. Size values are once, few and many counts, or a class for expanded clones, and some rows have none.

cdr3_aa: CASRTSGGAYNEQFF
cdr3_nt: TGTGCCAGCAGAACCAGCGGGGGCGCCTACAATGAGCAGTTCTTC
clone_size: once
d_call: TRBD2
j_call: TRBJ2-1
v_call: TRBV6-5
cdr3_length: 15

cdr3_aa: CASTLVQGNYGYTF
cdr3_nt: TGTGCCAGCACCCTAGTACAGGGTAACTATGGCTACACCTTC
clone_size: .
d_call: .
j_call: TRBJ1-2
v_call: TRBV18
cdr3_length: 14

cdr3_aa: CASSPFGDTQYF
cdr3_nt: TGTGCCAGCTCACCTTTCGGAGATACGCAGTATTTT
clone_size: .
d_call: .
j_call: TRBJ2-3
v_call: TRBV18
cdr3_length: 12

cdr3_aa: CASSLRVMNTEAFF
cdr3_nt: TGTGCCAGCAGCCTCAGGGTGATGAACACTGAAGCTTTCTTT
clone_size: .
d_call: .
j_call: TRBJ1-1
v_call: TRBV6-5
cdr3_length: 14

cdr3_aa: CASSSGLAEIDTQYF
cdr3_nt: TGTGCCAGCAGCTCAGGACTAGCGGAAATAGATACGCAGTATTTT
clone_size: .
d_call: TRBD2
j_call: TRBJ2-3
v_call: TRBV3-1/TRBV3-2
cdr3_length: 15

cdr3_aa: CASSQESDRYFSGANVLTF
cdr3_nt: TGCGCCAGCAGCCAAGAATCCGACAGGTATTTCTCTGGGGCCAACGTCCTGACTTTC
clone_size: .
d_call: .
j_call: TRBJ2-6
v_call: TRBV4-1
cdr3_length: 19

cdr3_aa: CASSTGTRVQETQYF
cdr3_nt: TGTGCCAGTAGTACCGGGACACGCGTCCAAGAGACCCAGTACTTC
clone_size: .
d_call: .
j_call: TRBJ2-5
v_call: TRBV19
cdr3_length: 15

cdr3_aa: CASGFRTGEYNEQFF
cdr3_nt: TGTGCTAGTGGTTTCCGGACAGGGGAATACAATGAGCAGTTCTTC
clone_size: .
d_call: TRBD1
j_call: TRBJ2-1
v_call: TRBV12-5
cdr3_length: 15

cdr3_aa: CASEAQETQYF
cdr3_nt: TGTGCCAGCGAAGCGCAAGAGACCCAGTACTTC
clone_size: .
d_call: .
j_call: TRBJ2-5
v_call: TRBV7-9
cdr3_length: 11

cdr3_aa: CSVSPSGANVLTF
cdr3_nt: TGCAGCGTTTCTCCTTCGGGGGCCAACGTCCTGACTTTC
clone_size: .
d_call: .
j_call: TRBJ2-6
v_call: TRBV29-1
cdr3_length: 13

cdr3_aa: CASSEGLAGELAKNIQYF
cdr3_nt: TGTGCCAGCAGCGAAGGACTAGCGGGCGAACTAGCCAAAAACATTCAGTACTTC
clone_size: .
d_call: TRBD2
j_call: TRBJ2-4
v_call: TRBV9
cdr3_length: 18

cdr3_aa: CASSLRDRVSTDTQYF
cdr3_nt: TGTGCCAGCAGCCTACGGGACAGGGTTAGCACAGATACGCAGTATTTT
clone_size: .
d_call: TRBD1
j_call: TRBJ2-3
v_call: TRBV5-8
cdr3_length: 16

cdr3_aa: CASTGTGGNSPLHF
cdr3_nt: TGTGCCAGCACTGGGACAGGAGGAAATTCACCCCTCCACTTT
clone_size: .
d_call: TRBD1
j_call: TRBJ1-6
v_call: TRBV2
cdr3_length: 14

cdr3_aa: CASSLASGGITDTQYF
cdr3_nt: TGTGCCAGCAGCTTGGCTAGCGGGGGGATAACAGATACGCAGTATTTT
clone_size: .
d_call: TRBD2
j_call: TRBJ2-3
v_call: TRBV5-5
cdr3_length: 16

cdr3_aa: CASSQEPFDRADQPQHF
cdr3_nt: TGCGCCAGCAGCCAAGAACCCTTCGACAGGGCGGATCAGCCCCAGCATTTT
clone_size: .
d_call: TRBD1
j_call: TRBJ1-5
v_call: TRBV4-1
cdr3_length: 17

cdr3_aa: CASSGQGAGNQPQHF
cdr3_nt: TGCGCCAGCAGTGGACAGGGGGCAGGCAATCAGCCCCAGCATTTT
clone_size: .
d_call: TRBD1
j_call: TRBJ1-5
v_call: TRBV10-2
cdr3_length: 15